What follows are 5 T cell receptor beta chains derived from one specimen sequenced in a study of T-cell memory formation after mild COVID-19. TCRdb reanalysed the 5' RACE reads using MiXCR and keeps one entry per CDR3 protein. Here the sample spans roughly 250,000 distinct CDR3 sequences, around 17% being singletons. Sequencing was carried out using PBMCs or a T cell subset sorted from them (not recorded which). These receptors originate from a man between 18 and 29 years old who had mild COVID-19 (a few samples of this study predate the infection). Cell type and time point are not known.

This clonotype was observed a handful of times. The gene calls are TRBV12-3 or TRBV12-4 and TRBJ1-5; 10 nucleotides agree with TRBD1. Germline trimming cut 2 bases from V and 7 bases from J; bases unmatched to any gene: 5. CDR3 length: 15 residues. The CDR3 sequence is CASSLRRTGGQPQHF. The CDR3 nucleotides are TGTGCCAGCAGTTTAAGGCGGACAGGGGGACAGCCCCAGCATTTT.

Only a few counts were recorded for this clonotype. The rearrangement links TRBV5-1 to TRBJ1-6; D is undetermined. Per germline, CDR1 SGHRS and CDR2 YFSETQ. This CDR3 region has 13 residues. The germline V and J ends were trimmed by 0 bases and 10 bases, with 8 bases remaining between them. The CDR3, as DNA: TGCGCCAGCAGCTTGGGGTTGGAATCACCCCTCCACTTT. Translating it yields CASSLGLESPLHF.

This clonotype appeared a few times. CDR3 nucleotide sequence: TGCGCCAGCAGCCAGGGAACTACCTCGGGTTCGCGGGAGACCCAGTACTTC. This sequence encodes CASSQGTTSGSRETQYF. V is TRBV4-3 and J is TRBJ2-5; D gene uncertain. Germline V gives CDR1 LGHNA, CDR2 YSLEER. The V gene lost 3 bases and the J gene lost 5 bases, with 22 bases spanning the gap. This CDR3 contains 17 residues.

J is TRBJ1-2 and V is TRBV9; maybe TRBD1 (6 bases). V lost 4 bases, J lost 6 bases, and 16 bases lay in between. The germline V gene has CDR1 SGDLS and CDR2 YYNGEE. The length of the CDR3 is 14 residues. CDR3 coding DNA: TGTGCCAGCAGCCTGTCCCGGGACATTGATGGCTACACCTTC. The encoded protein is CASSLSRDIDGYTF.

This clonotype was detected a few times. V gene TRBV4-3 combines with J gene TRBJ2-5; D gene ambiguous. The CDR3 is made up of 14 amino acids. Germline CDR1 and CDR2: LGHNA and YSLEER. Deletions cut 1 base from V and 4 bases from J, with 10 bases between. CDR3 residues: CASSQAPGGETQYF. CDR3 DNA: TGCGCCAGCAGCCAAGCACCGGGCGGAGAGACCCAGTACTTC.